This passage covers 5 T cell receptor beta chains from one sample sequenced in a study of shared T cell receptors in the human thymus. The repertoire was sequenced with immunoSEQ multiplex PCR; TCRdb's copy has only in-frame clones and lacks some. Here the sample spans about 660,000 clones, around 87% being singletons. The data also belong to a second study, concerning human thymus T cells.

The material sequenced was thymocytes. These receptor sequences come from a boy under two years old with a congenital heart defect.

The V and J genes are TRBV6-5 and TRBJ2-5, with 12 positions matching TRBD2. CDR1 and CDR2 (germline): MNHEY, SVGAGI. Trimming took 6 bases from V and 4 from J; bases not matched to a gene: 6. CDR3 size: 15 residues. In nucleotides, the CDR3 is TGTGCCAGCAGCAGACTAGCGGGAGAGGTAGAGACCCAGTACTTC. Translation: CASSRLAGEVETQYF.

The rearrangement links TRBV28 to TRBJ2-6; 10 bases line up with TRBD1. This CDR3 is built from 22 residues. The germline V gene encodes CDR1 MDHEN and CDR2 SYDVKM. V was clipped by 1 base and J by 2 bases; unmatched bases: 17. CDR3 sequence: CASSLSGTGDIRSRPGANVLTF. CDR3 in DNA: TGTGCCAGCAGTTTATCCGGGACAGGGGATATCAGAAGCAGGCCTGGGGCCAACGTCCTGACTTTC.

This rearrangement joins TRBV9 to TRBJ2-3; a possible D gene is TRBD2 (5 bases). This CDR3 is built from 18 residues. Germline V gives CDR1 SGDLS, CDR2 YYNGEE. V was trimmed by 0 bases and J by 6 bases, leaving 23 bases between them. The CDR3 bases are TGTGCCAGCAGCGTAGGTGGGGAGCTGTTTTGGGTATCCGATACGCAGTATTTT. Translated, it gives CASSVGGELFWVSDTQYF.

The chain carries TRBV7-9 and TRBJ1-4; the match to TRBD1 covers 7 bases. The CDR3 covers 18 residues. V trimming: 1 base; J trimming: 7 bases; junction bases outside the gene matches: 15. Germline V CDR1 and CDR2: SEHNR, FQNEAQ (reference sequence). This CDR3 is CASSLGVTGPGVGEKLFF. The CDR3 nucleotides are TGTGCCAGCAGCTTAGGCGTGACAGGGCCGGGAGTGGGTGAAAAACTGTTTTTT.

The chain couples TRBV28 to TRBJ2-1; 11 positions agree with TRBD1. V gave up 5 bases and J gave up 6 bases; unmatched junction bases: 9. Germline V gives CDR1 MDHEN, CDR2 SYDVKM. This CDR3 is built from 16 residues. In DNA, the CDR3 is TGTGCCAGCAGTCCGGGGACAGGGGGTTGGTTCAATGAGCAGTTCTTC. Protein: CASSPGTGGWFNEQFF.